This entry lists 16 T cell receptor beta chains sequenced from one sample in a study of neoadjuvant anti-PD-1 for oral cavity cancer. Profiled with immunoSEQ multiplex PCR; TCRdb holds only in-frame clones, not every one. The data show about 72,000 clones, with roughly 84% seen just once and roughly 3.5% held by the top ten. Time point here: after neoadjuvant nivolumab, at surgical resection. The source material was PBMCs, sampled after nivolumab (anti-PD-1) treatment. The receptors shown here come from a person aged 35 to 85 with oral cavity squamous cell carcinoma.

V gene TRBV19 combines with J gene TRBJ2-7, with 8 positions matching TRBD1. The CDR3 contains 15 residues. Germline V gene lookup returns CDR1 LNHDA and CDR2 SQIVND (reference sequence). V shed 1 base and J 3 bases; nucleotides not matched to a gene: 5. The CDR3 here is CASSIVWGQDYEQYF. The CDR3 DNA follows: TGTGCCAGTAGTATAGTCTGGGGACAGGACTACGAGCAGTACTTC.

The genes are TRBV19 and TRBJ2-7, with no clear D. Trimming took 5 bases from V and 0 from J, leaving 14 bases between them. The CDR3 contains 15 residues. Looked up from germline, CDR1 is LNHDA and CDR2 is SQIVND (reference sequence). The CDR3 DNA follows: TGTGCCAGTAGTCCCCGACAAGAGAGCTCCTACGAGCAGTACTTC. It yields the protein CASSPRQESSYEQYF.

The V gene is TRBV5-4, the J gene TRBJ1-2; D perhaps matches TRBD1 (6 bases). The V and J ends lost 3 bases and 6 bases respectively, with 12 bases between them. Germline values: CDR1 SGHNT, CDR2 YYREEE (reference sequence). The CDR3 spans 13 residues. CDR3 region: CASSSQGENGYTF. The DNA of the CDR3 is TGTGCCAGCAGCTCACAGGGAGAGAATGGCTACACCTTC.

This sequence joins TRBV6-5 and TRBJ1-1; 10 bases fit TRBD1. The trim removed 7 bases at V and 4 bases at J, leaving 3 bases unmatched. Germline values: CDR1 MNHEY, CDR2 SVGAGI. The CDR3 has 13 amino acids. In DNA form, the CDR3 reads TGTGCCAGCACCTGGACAGGGGGCACTGAAGCTTTCTTT. It specifies CASTWTGGTEAFF.

The chain recombines TRBV6-1 with TRBJ1-5; possibly TRBD1 for D (6 bases). V shed 3 bases and J shed 5 bases, with 11 bases lying between them. Germline-derived CDR1 and CDR2 are MNHNS and SASEGT. This CDR3 is built from 14 residues. DNA for the CDR3: TGTGCCAGCAGTGATGGGGGGGGCCATCAGCCCCAGCATTTT. Translated: CASSDGGGHQPQHF.

The chain uses TRBV6-1 and TRBJ2-1; D is possibly TRBD2 (5 bases). The CDR3 is 14 residues long. CDR1 and CDR2 (germline): MNHNS, SASEGT. Trimming stripped 6 bases from V and 4 bases from J, with 13 bases between. The CDR3 sequence is CASRILPGYNEQFF. The CDR3 nucleotides read TGTGCCAGCAGGATCTTACCGGGGTACAATGAGCAGTTCTTC.

This CDR3 is CASSMTVAKNIQYF. In nucleotides, the CDR3 is TGTGCCAGTAGTATGACAGTAGCCAAAAACATTCAGTACTTC. The chain joins TRBV19 to TRBJ2-4; the D gene is possibly TRBD1 (5 bases). Looked up from germline, CDR1 is LNHDA and CDR2 is SQIVND (reference sequence). The CDR3 sequence is 14 residues long. V was trimmed by 3 bases and J by 0 bases, leaving 6 bases between them.

V is TRBV6-5 and J is TRBJ2-5, with 9 bases aligning to TRBD2. Looked up from germline, CDR1 is MNHEY and CDR2 is SVGAGI. The CDR3 runs 16 residues. V was clipped by 0 bases and J by 5 bases; unmatched bases: 7. CDR3 nucleotide sequence: TGTGCCAGCAGTTACTCGGCGGGAGGGGTAGGGGAGACCCAGTACTTC. The encoded protein is CASSYSAGGVGETQYF.

Remarks on this clone: One end of the junction fails to match germline, which may point to a read error. The rearrangement joins TRBV5-1 to TRBJ2-7; the D is unclear. The CDR3 spans 12 residues. Germline values: CDR1 SGHRS, CDR2 YFSETQ. CDR3 loop: CVSSLSSNEQYF. The CDR3 DNA reads as TGCGTCAGCAGCTTGAGTAGCAACGAGCAGTACTTC.

The chain recombines TRBV5-4 with TRBJ2-7; 9 nucleotides align to TRBD2. Looked up from germline, CDR1 is SGHNT and CDR2 is YYREEE (reference sequence). This CDR3 is 13 amino acids long. The ends lost 7 bases at V and 3 bases at J; junction bases unmatched: 5. For the CDR3, the DNA is TGTGCCAGCTCACCAGCGGGAGGCTACGAGCAGTACTTC. Translating it yields CASSPAGGYEQYF.

The chain couples TRBV15 to TRBJ2-5; D might be TRBD2 (5 bases). Germline V CDR1 and CDR2: LNHNV, YYDKDF (reference sequence). The V end lost 4 bases, the J end lost 5 bases, and 8 bases lay between the germline ends. The CDR3 is 12 residues long. CDR3 in DNA: TGTGCCACCAGCATTTCGGGGGAGACCCAGTACTTC. This codes for CATSISGETQYF.

This clone was counted between two and nine times. The chain carries TRBV18 and TRBJ1-1; 7 nucleotides match TRBD1. The germline V gene encodes CDR1 KGHSH and CDR2 LQKENI. The length of the CDR3 is 13 residues. Trimming at V came to 4 bases and at J to 3 bases, leaving 2 bases not matched to a gene. The CDR3: CASSQGAHTEAFF. The DNA of the CDR3 is TGTGCCAGCTCACAGGGGGCGCACACTGAAGCTTTCTTT.

The J gene is TRBJ2-7, the V gene TRBV5-5; a weak D match, TRBD1 (7 bases). The length of the CDR3 is 14 residues. V gave up 3 bases and J gave up 3 bases, with 13 bases separating them. The germline gives CDR1 SGHKS, CDR2 YYEKEE (reference sequence). CDR3: CASSYRQGGYEQYF. The CDR3 region has the DNA TGTGCCAGCAGCTATCGGCAGGGGGGCTACGAGCAGTACTTC.

The chain couples TRBV10-3 to TRBJ2-7; unclear D gene. Trimming cost V 6 bases and J 2 bases, with 8 bases left between them. CDR3 size: 12 residues. Germline V gene data show CDR1 as ENHRY and CDR2 as SYGVKD. The CDR3 nucleotides are TGTGCCATCAGCTATGACACCTACGAGCAGTACTTC. Its protein product is CAISYDTYEQYF.

This CDR3 reads CAWSAIQGGQPQHF. The CDR3 nucleotides read TGTGCCTGGAGTGCCATCCAGGGAGGTCAGCCCCAGCATTTT. This chain connects TRBV30 to TRBJ1-5, with a weak D call TRBD1 (5 bases). Germline values: CDR1 GTSNPN, CDR2 SVGIG (reference sequence). Between the trimmed V and J ends, which lost 1 base and 6 bases, there was a span of 13 bases. The CDR3 is 14 amino acids.

The chain combines TRBV30 with TRBJ1-1; a possible D gene is TRBD1 (6 bases). The CDR3 spans 17 residues. V was shortened by 0 bases and J by 0 bases, with 17 bases between the two germline ends. The germline CDR1 and CDR2 sequences are GTSNPN and SVGIG (reference sequence). CDR3 in amino acids: CAWSVSQGRRMNTEAFF. For the CDR3, the DNA is TGTGCCTGGAGTGTATCACAGGGAAGGCGCATGAACACTGAAGCTTTCTTT.